These T cell receptor beta chains were read from a single sample in a study of blood T cells in healthy people across ages. TCRdb re-analysed the 5' RACE reads in MiXCR, keeping a single row per CDR3 protein. This table has some 1.4 million distinct CDR3 sequences, roughly 45% appearing once. Sample: blood. These receptors originate from a woman aged 18-30 years in good health. CDR3s include the opening cysteine and the closing phenylalanine or tryptophan. The D gene is left open where the match is weak. Clone size is given for some rows only: seen once, a few or many times, or a class if the clone is expanded.

D: .
J: TRBJ1-4
size: few
V: TRBV7-3
DNA: TGTGCCAGCAGCCGAGGGGGATCCGAAAAACTGTTTTTT
CDR3: CASSRGGSEKLFF

D: TRBD2
J: TRBJ2-5
size: .
V: TRBV10-3
DNA: TGTGCCATCAGGCGGGCGGGAGGGTCCGAGACCCAGTACTTC
CDR3: CAIRRAGGSETQYF

D: .
J: TRBJ2-1
size: few
V: TRBV6-5
DNA: TGTGCCGGGGGGGCCCCGGGACAGTCCTCGAACTCCTACAATGAGCAGTTCTTC
CDR3: CAGGAPGQSSNSYNEQFF

D: .
J: TRBJ2-7
size: few
V: TRBV20-1
DNA: TGCAGTGCCGGGACCCCAAACTCCTACGAGCAGTACTTC
CDR3: CSAGTPNSYEQYF

D: TRBD2
J: TRBJ2-7
size: .
V: TRBV10-3
DNA: TGTGCCATCTCACCGGCTTCGCTAGCGGGATTCAATGAGCAGTACTTC
CDR3: CAISPASLAGFNEQYF

D: TRBD2
J: TRBJ2-5
size: .
V: TRBV27
DNA: TGTGCCAGCAGTGTCGTTTGGCGGGGGGGTGGAGAGACCCAGTACTTC
CDR3: CASSVVWRGGGETQYF

D: TRBD1
J: TRBJ2-5
size: .
V: TRBV2
DNA: TGTGCCAGCAGGGAGGACAGGGGAAGGTGGGGTGAGCAGTACTTC
CDR3: CASREDRGRWGEQYF

D: TRBD1
J: TRBJ1-4
size: .
V: TRBV24-1
DNA: TGTGCCACCAGTGATCCAGGGGGCGAGGGTAATGAAAAACTGTTTTTT
CDR3: CATSDPGGEGNEKLFF

D: .
J: TRBJ1-4
size: .
V: TRBV3-1
DNA: TGTGCCAGCAGCCAAGGGATAGGGAATGAAGAACTGTTTTTT
CDR3: CASSQGIGNEELFF

D: TRBD2
J: TRBJ2-1
size: few
V: TRBV20-1
DNA: TGCAGTGCTAGGATGACTAGCGTCACCCGAAATGAGCAGTTCTTC
CDR3: CSARMTSVTRNEQFF

D: .
J: TRBJ1-1
size: .
V: TRBV5-1
DNA: TGCGCCAGCAGCTTGTTTCCAGGGACAACTGAAGCTTTCTTT
CDR3: CASSLFPGTTEAFF

D: .
J: TRBJ2-2
size: .
V: TRBV24-1
DNA: TGTGCCACCAGTGATTTAAATTTGGGGACGAACACCGGGGAGCTGTTTTTT
CDR3: CATSDLNLGTNTGELFF

D: TRBD1
J: TRBJ1-2
size: few
V: TRBV5-1
DNA: TGCGCCAGCACCTGGACAGGCCATTCATATGGCTACACCTTC
CDR3: CASTWTGHSYGYTF